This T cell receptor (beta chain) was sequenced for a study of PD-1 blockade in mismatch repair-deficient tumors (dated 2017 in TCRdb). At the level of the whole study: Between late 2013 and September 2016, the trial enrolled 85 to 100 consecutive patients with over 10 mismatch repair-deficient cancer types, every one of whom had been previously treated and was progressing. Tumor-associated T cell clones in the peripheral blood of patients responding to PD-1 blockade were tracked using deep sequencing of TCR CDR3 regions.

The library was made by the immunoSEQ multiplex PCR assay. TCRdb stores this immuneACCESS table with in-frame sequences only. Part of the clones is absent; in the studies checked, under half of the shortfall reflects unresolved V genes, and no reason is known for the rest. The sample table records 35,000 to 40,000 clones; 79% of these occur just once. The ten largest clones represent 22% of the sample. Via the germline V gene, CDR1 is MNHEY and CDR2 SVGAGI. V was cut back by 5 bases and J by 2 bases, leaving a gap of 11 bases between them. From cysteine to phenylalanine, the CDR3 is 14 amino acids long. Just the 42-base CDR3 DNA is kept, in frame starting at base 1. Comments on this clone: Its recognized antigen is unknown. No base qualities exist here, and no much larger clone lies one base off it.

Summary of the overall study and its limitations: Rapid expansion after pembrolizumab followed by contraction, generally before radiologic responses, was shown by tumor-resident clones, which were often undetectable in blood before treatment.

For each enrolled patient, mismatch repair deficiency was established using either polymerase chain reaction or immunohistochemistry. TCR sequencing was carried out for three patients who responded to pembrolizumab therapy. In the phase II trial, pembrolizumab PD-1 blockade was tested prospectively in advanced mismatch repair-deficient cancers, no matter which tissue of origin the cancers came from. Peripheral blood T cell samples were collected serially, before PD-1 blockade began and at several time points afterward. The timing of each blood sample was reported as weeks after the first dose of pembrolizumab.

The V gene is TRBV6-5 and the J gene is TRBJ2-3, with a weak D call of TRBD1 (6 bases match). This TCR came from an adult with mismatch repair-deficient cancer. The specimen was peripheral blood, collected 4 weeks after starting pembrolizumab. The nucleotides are TGTGCCAGCAGTCGCCGGGACATCACAGATACGCAGTATTTT. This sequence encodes CASSRRDITDTQYF.